Listed below are T cell receptor beta chains from one sample, sequenced in a study of blood T cell repertoires in COVID-19. The table came from immunoSEQ multiplex PCR; TCRdb's copy has only in-frame clones and leaves some out. Of more than 90,000 clones in the sample, about 90% were seen once. The sample consisted of peripheral blood. The source of these receptors is a middle-aged man with acute or convalescent COVID-19. Each CDR3 is given with its conserved first and last residue. D genes are given only for firm matches. Where a row states a size, it is once, few, many or the class of an expanded clone; other rows omit it.

cdr3_aa: CASSRGSYEQYF; cdr3_nt: TGTGCCAGCAGCCGCGGGTCCTACGAGCAGTACTTC; j_call: TRBJ2-7; v_call: TRBV7-2; d_call: -; clone_size: once
cdr3_aa: CASTLQGSYNEQFF; cdr3_nt: TGTGCCAGCACCCTACAGGGTTCCTACAATGAGCAGTTCTTC; j_call: TRBJ2-1; v_call: TRBV27; d_call: -; clone_size: -
cdr3_aa: CASRGLTRTSQMTEAFF; cdr3_nt: TGTGCCAGTAGGGGCCTTACGCGGACATCCCAGATGACTGAAGCTTTCTTT; j_call: TRBJ1-1; v_call: TRBV19; d_call: -; clone_size: -
cdr3_aa: CASSLRWSTGELFF; cdr3_nt: TGTGCCAGCAGCTTAAGGTGGAGCACCGGGGAGCTGTTTTTT; j_call: TRBJ2-2; v_call: TRBV7-2; d_call: -; clone_size: -
cdr3_aa: CAWSDFGGTDGYTF; cdr3_nt: TGTGCCTGGAGCGACTTCGGGGGGACGGATGGCTACACCTTC; j_call: TRBJ1-2; v_call: TRBV30; d_call: -; clone_size: once
cdr3_aa: CASSLALLRDSSYEQYF; cdr3_nt: TGCGCCAGCAGCTTGGCTTTACTCCGGGACAGTAGCTACGAGCAGTACTTC; j_call: TRBJ2-7; v_call: TRBV5-1; d_call: TRBD1; clone_size: -
cdr3_aa: CASSRGNEKLFF; cdr3_nt: TGTGCCAGCAGTCGGGGAAATGAAAAACTGTTTTTT; j_call: TRBJ1-4; v_call: TRBV12-3/TRBV12-4; d_call: -; clone_size: -
cdr3_aa: CATSFTIQGGEETQYF; cdr3_nt: TGTGCCACCAGCTTTACCATACAGGGGGGTGAAGAGACCCAGTACTTC; j_call: TRBJ2-5; v_call: TRBV15; d_call: TRBD1; clone_size: -
cdr3_aa: CASTNGPGYTF; cdr3_nt: TGTGCCAGTACCAATGGGCCCGGCTACACCTTC; j_call: TRBJ1-2; v_call: TRBV19; d_call: -; clone_size: -
cdr3_aa: CASNTGKGVTGELFF; cdr3_nt: TGTGCCAGTAACACAGGGAAAGGGGTCACCGGGGAGCTGTTTTTT; j_call: TRBJ2-2; v_call: TRBV19; d_call: -; clone_size: -
cdr3_aa: CASSSRGGRGYEQYF; cdr3_nt: TGTGCCAGCAGCTCCCGGGGGGGGCGCGGGTACGAGCAGTACTTC; j_call: TRBJ2-7; v_call: TRBV6-6; d_call: TRBD2; clone_size: -
cdr3_aa: CASSFSPSGTGDTQYF; cdr3_nt: TGCGCCAGCAGCTTCAGCCCTAGCGGTACAGGGGATACGCAGTATTTT; j_call: TRBJ2-3; v_call: TRBV5-1; d_call: -; clone_size: -
cdr3_aa: CASSSGHGTGKDEQYF; cdr3_nt: TGTGCCAGCAGCTCGGGGCACGGGACAGGGAAGGACGAGCAGTACTTC; j_call: TRBJ2-7; v_call: TRBV7-9; d_call: TRBD1; clone_size: -
cdr3_aa: CASSEPRQGSRDTQYF; cdr3_nt: TGTGCCAGCAGTGAACCTCGACAGGGTTCACGCGATACGCAGTATTTT; j_call: TRBJ2-3; v_call: TRBV6-1; d_call: TRBD1; clone_size: -
cdr3_aa: CASSPGDRRNSPLHF; cdr3_nt: TGTGCCAGCAGCCCCGGGGACAGACGAAATTCACCCCTCCACTTT; j_call: TRBJ1-6; v_call: TRBV7-2; d_call: TRBD1; clone_size: few
cdr3_aa: CASSLDRSSGNTIYF; cdr3_nt: TGTGCCAGCAGCTTGGACAGGAGCTCTGGAAACACCATATATTTT; j_call: TRBJ1-3; v_call: TRBV5-4; d_call: -; clone_size: -
cdr3_aa: CASSLDAGLSTDTQYF; cdr3_nt: TGTGCCAGCAGTTTAGACGCGGGACTGAGCACAGATACGCAGTATTTT; j_call: TRBJ2-3; v_call: TRBV27; d_call: -; clone_size: once
cdr3_aa: CASSQSYEQYF; cdr3_nt: TGTGCCAGCAGTCAGTCCTACGAGCAGTACTTC; j_call: TRBJ2-7; v_call: TRBV6-2/TRBV6-3; d_call: -; clone_size: few
cdr3_aa: CASSPRGKDSPLHF; cdr3_nt: TGTGCCAGCAGCCCACGGGGAAAGGATTCACCCCTCCACTTT; j_call: TRBJ1-6; v_call: TRBV6-6; d_call: -; clone_size: -
cdr3_aa: CAWTKGRGAFF; cdr3_nt: TGTGCCTGGACCAAGGGGCGGGGAGCTTTCTTT; j_call: TRBJ1-1; v_call: TRBV30; d_call: -; clone_size: -
cdr3_aa: CASSRDRDNQPQHF; cdr3_nt: TGTGCCAGCTCACGGGACAGGGACAATCAGCCCCAGCATTTT; j_call: TRBJ1-5; v_call: TRBV18; d_call: TRBD1; clone_size: -
cdr3_aa: CASSPIEGQGHGYTF; cdr3_nt: TGTGCCAGCAGCCCAATTGAGGGACAGGGTCATGGCTACACCTTC; j_call: TRBJ1-2; v_call: TRBV7-6; d_call: TRBD1; clone_size: -
cdr3_aa: CASSSRTGVDGYTF; cdr3_nt: TGTGCCAGTAGTTCAAGGACAGGGGTCGATGGCTACACCTTC; j_call: TRBJ1-2; v_call: TRBV19; d_call: TRBD1; clone_size: -
cdr3_aa: CASSPGTSVVGELFF; cdr3_nt: TGTGCCAGCTCACCCGGGACTAGCGTCGTCGGGGAGCTGTTTTTT; j_call: TRBJ2-2; v_call: TRBV18; d_call: TRBD2; clone_size: once
cdr3_aa: CASSWGRGDTQYF; cdr3_nt: TGTGCCAGCAGCTGGGGTCGGGGAGATACGCAGTATTTT; j_call: TRBJ2-3; v_call: TRBV7-9; d_call: -; clone_size: once
cdr3_aa: CASSYLPYEQYF; cdr3_nt: TGTGCCAGCAGTTATCTCCCGTACGAGCAGTACTTC; j_call: TRBJ2-7; v_call: TRBV6-2/TRBV6-3; d_call: -; clone_size: -
cdr3_aa: CAWSDGGGYTF; cdr3_nt: TGTGCCTGGAGTGACGGGGGAGGCTACACCTTC; j_call: TRBJ1-2; v_call: TRBV30; d_call: -; clone_size: -
cdr3_aa: CASTPLPGGDQPQHF; cdr3_nt: TGTGCCAGCACCCCCCTTCCAGGGGGCGATCAGCCCCAGCATTTT; j_call: TRBJ1-5; v_call: TRBV6-5; d_call: TRBD1; clone_size: -
cdr3_aa: CSSGQGGGETQYF; cdr3_nt: TGCAGCTCGGGACAGGGGGGAGGTGAGACCCAGTACTTC; j_call: TRBJ2-5; v_call: TRBV29-1; d_call: TRBD1; clone_size: -